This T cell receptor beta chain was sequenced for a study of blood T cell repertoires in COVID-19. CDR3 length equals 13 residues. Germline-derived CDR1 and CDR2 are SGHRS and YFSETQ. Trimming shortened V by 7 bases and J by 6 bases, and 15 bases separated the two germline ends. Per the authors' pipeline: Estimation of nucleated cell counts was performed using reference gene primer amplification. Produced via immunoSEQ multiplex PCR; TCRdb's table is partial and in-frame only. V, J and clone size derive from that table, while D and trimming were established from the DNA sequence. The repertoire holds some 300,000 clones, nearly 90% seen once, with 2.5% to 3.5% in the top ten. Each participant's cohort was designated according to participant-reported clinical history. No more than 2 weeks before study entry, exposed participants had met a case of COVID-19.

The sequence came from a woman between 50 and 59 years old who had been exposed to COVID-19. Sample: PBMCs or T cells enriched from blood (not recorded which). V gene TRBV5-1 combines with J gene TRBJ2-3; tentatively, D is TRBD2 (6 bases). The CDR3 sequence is CASAVRGWDTQYF. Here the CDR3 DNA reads TGCGCCAGCGCGGTGCGGGGATGGGATACGCAGTATTTT.